What follows are 30 T cell receptor beta chains derived from one specimen sequenced in a study of PD-L1 blockade in urothelial cancer. Sequencing was performed with immunoSEQ multiplex PCR; in TCRdb, only in-frame clones are kept and a portion is missing. The table records 70,000 or so clones, roughly 90% of them present only once. The time point is: pretreatment peripheral blood. The specimen comprised PBMCs, sampled around atezolizumab (anti-PD-L1) treatment. Source of these receptors: a man aged 65 to 85 with urothelial cancer.

This chain uses TRBV7-8 with TRBJ1-5, with 8 nucleotides matching TRBD1. The V and J ends lost 0 bases and 5 bases, in that order; junction bases with no gene match: 9. From germline, CDR1 is SGHVS and CDR2 FQNEAQ. This CDR3 is built from 17 residues. The CDR3 here is CASSLARGRKSDQPQHF. The DNA for the CDR3 is TGTGCCAGCAGCTTAGCCAGGGGGCGAAAGAGCGATCAGCCCCAGCATTTT.

The CDR3 DNA reads as TGTGCCAGCAAACTAGCGGGATTCCAACCCTACGAGCAGTACTTC. Protein sequence: CASKLAGFQPYEQYF. V gene TRBV27 combines with J gene TRBJ2-7, with 10 bases that match TRBD2. V trimming: 7 bases; J trimming: 2 bases; junction bases outside the gene matches: 8. The length of the CDR3 is 15 residues. Germline CDR1 and CDR2: MNHEY and SMNVEV (reference sequence).

This clone has just a few counts. This chain's CDR3 is CASSSYPTWSEETQYF. CDR3 in DNA: TGTGCCAGCAGCTCCTACCCGACTTGGAGCGAGGAGACCCAGTACTTC. V usage is TRBV7-8 and J usage is TRBJ2-5; D ambiguous. Trimming took off 4 bases at V and 5 bases at J, with 20 bases between the two ends. CDR1 and CDR2 from the germline V gene are SGHVS and FQNEAQ. There are 16 residues in the CDR3.

This chain links TRBV6-1 with TRBJ2-7, with D perhaps matching TRBD2 (5 bases). The germline gives CDR1 MNHNS, CDR2 SASEGT. The CDR3 is 15 amino acids. Deletions cut 2 bases from V and 2 bases from J, with 13 bases between. CDR3 sequence reads: CASSEMASRTYEQYF. The CDR3 DNA reads as TGTGCCAGCAGTGAAATGGCTAGCAGAACCTACGAGCAGTACTTC.

This chain uses TRBV7-9 with TRBJ2-3; a possible D gene is TRBD2 (6 bases). This CDR3 comprises 16 residues. Trimming removed 8 bases from V and 2 bases from J, with 20 bases in between. Per germline, CDR1 SEHNR and CDR2 FQNEAQ (reference sequence). In DNA, the CDR3 is TGTGCCAGCGGGTATACCGGGACTTCTGACACAGATACGCAGTATTTT. As protein: CASGYTGTSDTDTQYF.

About this clone: A junction boundary mismatches the germline segment, possibly from a read error. The V and J genes are TRBV15 and TRBJ2-1; 7 bases match TRBD2. Germline V lookup: CDR1 LNHNV, CDR2 YYDKDF (reference sequence). The CDR3 has 17 residues. CDR3 protein: CATRRESAGVVYNEQFF. For the CDR3, the DNA is TGTGCCACCAGAAGAGAATCCGCGGGAGTGGTTTACAATGAGCAGTTCTTC.

This chain joins TRBV19 and TRBJ1-1; D unclear. The V and J ends lost 5 bases and 6 bases respectively, with 10 bases between them. Germline loops: CDR1 LNHDA, CDR2 SQIVND (reference sequence). The CDR3 totals 12 residues. Written as DNA, the CDR3 is TGTGCCAGTAGTGGGAGGGTCTCTGAAGCTTTCTTT. Translation: CASSGRVSEAFF.

The chain couples TRBV29-1 to TRBJ2-7, with 7 bases that match TRBD1. The CDR3 loop spans 13 amino acids. Unmatched junction bases numbered 6, after V lost 4 bases and J lost 3 bases. CDR1 is SQVTM, CDR2 ANQGSEA, per germline. This CDR3 reads CSVVGGISYEQYF. CDR3 sequence (DNA): TGCAGCGTTGTAGGGGGCATAAGCTACGAGCAGTACTTC.

This clone appeared a few times. The rearrangement joins TRBV14 to TRBJ2-1, with a weak D call TRBD2 (6 bases). This CDR3 contains 19 residues. Germline CDR1 reads SGHDN; CDR2 reads FVKESK. The V end lost 3 bases, the J end lost 5 bases, and 26 bases lay between the germline ends. CDR3 in amino acids: CASSQGVGTADLFNNEQFF. The CDR3 DNA reads as TGTGCCAGCAGCCAGGGAGTCGGGACTGCCGACCTCTTTAACAATGAGCAGTTCTTC.

The CDR3 protein is CASSAQGVGNQPQHF. CDR3 DNA sequence: TGTGCCAGCAGCGCCCAGGGGGTCGGGAATCAGCCCCAGCATTTT. The genes are TRBV7-6 and TRBJ1-5; 7 bases line up with TRBD1. Germline V gives CDR1 SGHVS, CDR2 FNYEAQ. Trimming took 5 bases from V and 4 from J; bases not matched to a gene: 8. The CDR3 length is 15 residues.

The chain uses TRBV28 and TRBJ2-3; 11 bases are shared with TRBD2. This CDR3 comprises 17 residues. Unmatched junction bases numbered 8, after V lost 6 bases and J lost 0 bases. CDR1 MDHEN and CDR2 SYDVKM come from the germline V gene. The chain's CDR3 is CASRSTSGVSSTDTQYF. The CDR3 nucleotides read TGTGCCAGCAGATCGACTAGCGGGGTCTCTAGCACAGATACGCAGTATTTT.

The chain uses TRBV29-1 and TRBJ2-1; D perhaps matches TRBD2 (5 bases). V shed 7 bases and J shed 8 bases, with 12 bases lying between them. Germline V gene lookup returns CDR1 SQVTM and CDR2 ANQGSEA. The CDR3 consists of 11 residues. In DNA form, the CDR3 reads TGCAGCGCCGAGGGTAATTATGAGCAGTTCTTC. Its translation: CSAEGNYEQFF.

This clone showed up just once. The chain uses TRBV5-6 and TRBJ1-4, with D hard to call. Germline CDR1 is SGHDT and CDR2 is YYEEEE. CDR3 length: 14 amino acids. V was pared by 0 bases and J by 6 bases, with 9 bases between. Written as DNA, the CDR3 is TGTGCCAGCAGCTTGGTTTCGGAGTATGAAAAACTGTTTTTT. It codes for CASSLVSEYEKLFF.

The chain joins TRBV28 to TRBJ2-1; 9 bases match TRBD2. The CDR3 covers 19 residues. V dropped 2 bases and J dropped 0; count of bases not matched to a gene: 11. Germline values: CDR1 MDHEN, CDR2 SYDVKM. In nucleotides, the CDR3 is TGTGCCAGCAGTTTAAATCGGGCGACTAGCGGAATCTCCTACAATGAGCAGTTCTTC. Translating it yields CASSLNRATSGISYNEQFF.

V is TRBV6-6 and J is TRBJ2-3, with TRBD1 matching over 7 bases. The CDR3 spans 15 residues. The germline V gene encodes CDR1 MNHNY and CDR2 SVGAGI (reference sequence). Trimming took 2 bases from V and 0 from J; bases not matched to a gene: 2. The chain's CDR3 is CASSYPTGSTDTQYF. The CDR3 DNA reads TGTGCCAGCAGTTACCCGACAGGGAGCACAGATACGCAGTATTTT.

This clone has only a few counts. This sequence joins TRBV30 and TRBJ1-1; weak D call: TRBD1 (6 bases). Trimming cost V 3 bases and J 9 bases, with 17 bases left between them. The germline CDR1 and CDR2 sequences are GTSNPN and SVGIG (reference sequence). The CDR3 covers 13 residues. Here the CDR3 DNA reads TGTGCCTGGAGGGGACCGGGACAAGCAAAAGCTTTCTTT. As protein: CAWRGPGQAKAFF.

There are a few counts of this clone. The V gene is TRBV6-5, the J gene TRBJ2-3, with 9 bases aligning to TRBD2. Germline lookup yields CDR1 MNHEY and CDR2 SVGAGI. There are 15 residues in the CDR3. J gave up 5 bases and V 6 bases, and 9 bases lay outside the gene matches. The CDR3 bases are TGTGCCAGCAGACTCGTAGCGGGAGATGGAGATACGCAGTATTTT. Translation: CASRLVAGDGDTQYF.

This chain uses TRBV9 with TRBJ2-3, with D tentatively TRBD2 (6 bases). V was cut by 0 bases and J by 1 base, with 9 bases left in between. Germline V CDR1 and CDR2: SGDLS, YYNGEE. The CDR3 totals 15 residues. The DNA of the CDR3 is TGTGCCAGCAGCGTAGCTCCGGGAGGCACAGATACGCAGTATTTT. This encodes CASSVAPGGTDTQYF.

Turning to this clone: Additional DNA sequences in this sample encode the identical CDR3. The gene calls are TRBV5-1 and TRBJ2-2; D unresolved. V lost 5 bases and J lost 4, with 9 bases in between. The CDR3 extends over 13 amino acids. The germline V gene encodes CDR1 SGHRS and CDR2 YFSETQ. The CDR3 nucleotides read TGCGCCAGCAGTCCCTCCGGCACCGGGGAGCTGTTTTTT. Encoded protein: CASSPSGTGELFF.

The chain employs TRBV4-1 and TRBJ2-3, with a weak D call TRBD2 (5 bases). This CDR3 is 15 amino acids long. The germline V gene has CDR1 MGHRA and CDR2 YSYEKL. The germline V and J ends were trimmed by 5 bases and 3 bases, with 15 bases remaining between them. The CDR3 region is CASSSSGSVTDTQYF. CDR3 DNA sequence: TGCGCCAGCAGCTCCTCGGGTAGCGTGACAGATACGCAGTATTTT.

A remark on this clone: Mismatch with germline at one junction end may stem from a read error. Other nucleotide sequences from this sample produce the same CDR3. This sequence joins TRBV6-5 and TRBJ1-2; tentative D call: TRBD1 (6 bases). Germline V gene data show CDR1 as MNHEY and CDR2 as SVGAGI. CDR3 length equals 11 residues. CDR3 sequence: CAAWTVYGYTF. The CDR3 region has the DNA TGCGCCGCCTGGACAGTCTATGGCTACACCTTC.

This sequence joins TRBV7-6 and TRBJ2-5; 11 nucleotides agree with TRBD2. Germline V gives CDR1 SGHVS, CDR2 FNYEAQ. Trimming cost V 3 bases and J 1 base; bases outside gene matches: 4. The CDR3 sequence is 16 residues long. The CDR3 protein is CASSFPSGGPQETQYF. The CDR3, as DNA: TGTGCCAGCAGCTTCCCTAGCGGGGGGCCCCAAGAGACCCAGTACTTC.

This clone was picked up one time. The chain combines TRBV13 with TRBJ2-1, with D possibly being TRBD1 (7 bases). The length of the CDR3 is 15 residues. The germline V gene has CDR1 PRHDT and CDR2 FYEKMQ (reference sequence). V was pared by 5 bases and J by 9 bases, with 20 bases between. The CDR3 region has the DNA TGTGCCAGCAGCCCGACACAGGGGAGGCTTGGTGAGCAGTTCTTC. Its protein is CASSPTQGRLGEQFF.

This clone has a single count. This rearrangement joins TRBV2 to TRBJ2-7; D gene uncertain. CDR1 SNHLY and CDR2 FYNNEI come from the germline V gene. V dropped 10 bases and J dropped 3 bases, with 13 bases sitting between them. This CDR3 spans 12 amino acids. This CDR3 reads CATSGPNYEQYF. The DNA of the CDR3 is TGTGCCACCTCGGGTCCCAACTACGAGCAGTACTTC.

This clone was observed a few times. Other nucleotide sequences in the sample specify the same CDR3. The J gene is TRBJ2-3, the V gene TRBV27; tentatively, D is TRBD2 (6 bases). Germline CDR1 is MNHEY and CDR2 is SMNVEV (reference sequence). V was clipped by 1 base and J by 6 bases, with 11 bases between them. The CDR3 contains 14 residues. The CDR3 sequence is CASSLWGVADTQYF. CDR3 coding DNA: TGTGCCAGCAGTTTATGGGGGGTGGCGGATACGCAGTATTTT.

This chain's CDR3 is CASMLGANTEAFF. CDR3 coding DNA: TGTGCCAGCATGTTGGGGGCAAACACTGAAGCTTTCTTT. V is TRBV27 and J is TRBJ1-1, with D perhaps TRBD1 (6 bases). CDR3 length: 13 amino acids. Germline V gives CDR1 MNHEY, CDR2 SMNVEV (reference sequence). Trimming shortened V by 7 bases and J by 2 bases, and 11 bases separated the two germline ends.

The V and J genes are TRBV29-1 and TRBJ2-2; weak D call: TRBD1 (6 bases). The ends were cut back, 6 bases at V and 2 bases at J, with 13 bases in the middle. This CDR3 comprises 14 residues. Germline lookup yields CDR1 SQVTM and CDR2 ANQGSEA. CDR3 loop: CSVSQGRNTGELFF. In DNA form, the CDR3 reads TGCAGCGTCTCACAGGGTCGAAACACCGGGGAGCTGTTTTTT.

The chain combines TRBV5-1 with TRBJ2-5, with D perhaps matching TRBD2 (6 bases). V was pared by 5 bases and J by 4 bases, with 12 bases between. The CDR3 extends over 13 amino acids. Looked up from germline, CDR1 is SGHRS and CDR2 is YFSETQ. CDR3 coding DNA: TGCGCCAGCAGGGAGGGAGTAGGAGAGACCCAGTACTTC. It encodes CASREGVGETQYF.

V gene TRBV7-6 combines with J gene TRBJ2-3; 16 bases are a match to TRBD2. Losses at the gene ends were 5 bases for V and 3 bases for J; bases not matched to a gene: 5. Germline CDR1 and CDR2: SGHVS and FNYEAQ. This CDR3 has 17 residues. CDR3 residues: CASSPGLAGGSTDTQYF. Written as DNA, the CDR3 is TGTGCCAGCAGCCCGGGACTAGCGGGAGGGTCGACAGATACGCAGTATTTT.

This chain joins TRBV6-1 and TRBJ2-2; TRBD1 aligns across 8 bases. J was trimmed by 8 bases and V by 7 bases; bases with no gene match: 9. The CDR3 runs to 14 residues. The germline V gene has CDR1 MNHNS and CDR2 SASEGT. The DNA of the CDR3 is TGTGCCAGCATCGGGCAGGGGGCGGGAGGGGAGCTGTTTTTT. This codes for CASIGQGAGGELFF.